The clone carrying this T cell receptor beta chain showed up many times. Its antigen is undetermined. The data belong to a study of naive and memory T cell subsets. This CDR3 is built from 13 residues. V lost 6 bases, J lost 5 bases, and 0 bases stayed unmatched. Regarding the study as a whole: A few larger clonotypes appeared in naive repertoires, especially CD8, possibly memory cells re-expressing CD45RA. No ground truth validated the naive and memory repertoire findings. In naive cells, over 85% of TCR sequences were seen only once. In CD4 and CD8 cells, diversity dropped from naive through EMRA.

The beta constant-region primer was an equimolar mix of two oligonucleotides covering TRBC1 and TRBC2. The ligated cDNA underwent four PCR rounds using SP2 and nested alpha and beta constant-region primers. Each CDR3 protein gets one entry after TCRdb re-called the UMI-ligation and nested PCR reads with MiXCR. The sample contains over 90,000 distinct CDR3 sequences, about 11% of which appear only once. The clonotype comes from a human donor in good health. V usage is TRBV12-3 or TRBV12-4 and J usage is TRBJ2-7; 14 nucleotides agree with TRBD2. The sample was naive CD4+ T cells from blood. CDR3 in amino acids: CASRTSGGDEQYF. Written as DNA, the CDR3 is TGTGCCAGCAGGACTAGCGGGGGGGACGAGCAGTACTTC.